The rows below give T cell receptor beta chains drawn from one sample of a study of graft-versus-host responses after intestinal transplantation. Clones were sequenced by immunoSEQ multiplex PCR, and TCRdb holds only the in-frame ones, with some missing. The profile covers more than 85,000 clones, with about 93% appearing a single time and roughly 0.5% taken by the ten largest. No antigen is known for these receptors. The material was unstimulated CD8+ T cells sorted from spleen or lymph node cells, obtained before intestinal transplant. The receptors derive from a human donor who received an intestinal transplant. Both conserved end residues are part of each CDR3. D genes are given only for firm matches. The size entry is marked missing in some rows and otherwise reads once, few, many or a size class.

V: TRBV25-1; size: once; J: TRBJ2-7; D: .; CDR3: CASSFTPDSTYEQYF; DNA: TGTGCCAGCAGCTTCACCCCGGACAGTACCTACGAGCAGTACTTC
V: TRBV13; size: .; J: TRBJ2-5; D: .; CDR3: CASSSDSTLKETQYF; DNA: TGTGCCAGCAGCTCGGACTCGACTCTAAAAGAGACCCAGTACTTC
V: TRBV6-9; size: .; J: TRBJ2-1; D: .; CDR3: CASSRSFHYNEQFF; DNA: TGTGCCAGCAGTCGGAGCTTCCACTACAATGAGCAGTTCTTC
V: TRBV7-8; size: .; J: TRBJ2-7; D: .; CDR3: CASSLSTRYEQYF; DNA: TGTGCCAGCAGCTTAAGCACACGGTACGAGCAGTACTTC
V: TRBV11-2; size: .; J: TRBJ2-2; D: TRBD2; CDR3: CASSSTSGSNTGELFF; DNA: TGTGCCAGCAGTTCCACTAGCGGGAGTAACACCGGGGAGCTGTTTTTT
V: TRBV5-1; size: .; J: TRBJ1-5; D: .; CDR3: CASSLTGVSNQPQHF; DNA: TGCGCCAGCAGCTTAACAGGCGTCAGCAATCAGCCCCAGCATTTT
V: TRBV7-9; size: .; J: TRBJ2-1; D: .; CDR3: CASSLSGSSYNEQFF; DNA: TGTGCCAGCAGCCTTAGCGGTAGCTCCTACAATGAGCAGTTCTTC
V: TRBV10-3; size: .; J: TRBJ1-1; D: .; CDR3: CAISGNTEAFF; DNA: TGTGCCATCAGCGGGAACACTGAAGCTTTCTTT
V: TRBV6-5; size: .; J: TRBJ2-7; D: .; CDR3: CASTSPGLTYEQYF; DNA: TGTGCCAGCACCTCCCCGGGACTCACCTACGAGCAGTACTTC
V: TRBV25-1; size: .; J: TRBJ1-4; D: .; CDR3: CASSSGNNEKLFF; DNA: TGTGCCAGCAGTTCGGGGAATAATGAAAAACTGTTTTTT
V: TRBV12-5; size: .; J: TRBJ2-1; D: TRBD1; CDR3: CASGRQGRGEQFF; DNA: TGTGCTAGTGGAAGACAGGGACGTGGTGAGCAGTTCTTC
V: TRBV6-5; size: .; J: TRBJ2-1; D: .; CDR3: CASSYSAEQFF; DNA: TGTGCCAGCAGTTACTCAGCTGAGCAGTTCTTC
V: TRBV21-1; size: few; J: TRBJ1-4; D: .; CDR3: CASRRQKLFF; DNA: TGTGCCAGCAGACGGCAAAAACTGTTTTTT
V: TRBV29-1; size: .; J: TRBJ1-1; D: TRBD1; CDR3: CSSTTGGSAEAFF; DNA: TGCAGCTCCACGACAGGGGGCTCTGCTGAAGCTTTCTTT
V: TRBV19; size: .; J: TRBJ2-7; D: .; CDR3: CASSMSGYEQYF; DNA: TGTGCCAGTAGTATGTCAGGCTACGAGCAGTACTTC
V: TRBV30; size: .; J: TRBJ2-2; D: .; CDR3: CAWSGGSANTGELFF; DNA: TGTGCCTGGAGTGGGGGTAGCGCGAACACCGGGGAGCTGTTTTTT
V: TRBV9; size: .; J: TRBJ2-7; D: TRBD2; CDR3: CASSASLGRGAYEQYF; DNA: TGTGCCAGCAGCGCCTCCTTGGGGAGGGGCGCCTACGAGCAGTACTTC
V: TRBV5-1; size: .; J: TRBJ1-1; D: .; CDR3: CASSPLGSENTEAFF; DNA: TGCGCCAGCAGCCCGCTTGGGTCGGAAAACACTGAAGCTTTCTTT
V: TRBV19; size: .; J: TRBJ2-3; D: .; CDR3: CASSIDLPDTQYF; DNA: TGTGCCAGTAGTATAGATCTCCCAGATACGCAGTATTTT
V: TRBV27; size: .; J: TRBJ1-5; D: .; CDR3: CASGNPGRGNQPQHF; DNA: TGTGCCAGCGGGAATCCGGGGAGGGGCAATCAGCCCCAGCATTTT
V: TRBV6-5; size: .; J: TRBJ1-2; D: TRBD1; CDR3: CASSWGQGANYGYTF; DNA: TGTGCCAGCAGTTGGGGACAGGGAGCTAACTATGGCTACACCTTC
V: TRBV12-5; size: once; J: TRBJ1-5; D: .; CDR3: CASGFWLNQPQHF; DNA: TGTGCTAGTGGTTTTTGGCTAAATCAGCCCCAGCATTTT
V: TRBV6-1; size: .; J: TRBJ1-1; D: TRBD1; CDR3: CASSEPRGDRENTEAFF; DNA: TGTGCCAGCAGTGAACCCCGGGGGGACAGAGAGAACACTGAAGCTTTCTTT
V: TRBV28; size: .; J: TRBJ1-3; D: .; CDR3: CASSSYTVSGNTIYF; DNA: TGTGCCAGCAGTTCCTACACAGTCTCTGGAAACACCATATATTTT
V: TRBV23-1; size: .; J: TRBJ2-2; D: TRBD1; CDR3: CASRRQGGNGELFF; DNA: TGCGCCAGCAGGCGACAGGGGGGAAACGGGGAGCTGTTTTTT
V: TRBV7-9; size: .; J: TRBJ2-5; D: .; CDR3: CASSPDTIVDQETQYF; DNA: TGTGCCAGCAGCCCCGACACCATTGTTGATCAAGAGACCCAGTACTTC
V: TRBV27; size: .; J: TRBJ2-1; D: TRBD2; CDR3: CAGSYKLAGVGNEQFF; DNA: TGTGCCGGCAGTTACAAACTAGCGGGAGTCGGCAATGAGCAGTTCTTC
V: TRBV10-3; size: few; J: TRBJ2-7; D: .; CDR3: CAIRGRSSYEQYF; DNA: TGTGCCATCAGAGGGCGTAGCTCCTACGAGCAGTACTTC
V: TRBV9; size: .; J: TRBJ2-3; D: .; CDR3: CASALGASLPTDTQYF; DNA: TGTGCCAGCGCACTAGGGGCGTCTCTTCCCACAGATACGCAGTATTTT
V: TRBV10-3; size: .; J: TRBJ1-2; D: TRBD1; CDR3: CAISPRGDSDLANYGYTF; DNA: TGTGCCATCAGTCCAAGAGGGGACAGTGATCTAGCTAACTATGGCTACACCTTC
V: TRBV7-9; size: .; J: TRBJ1-1; D: .; CDR3: CASSLGIAGPEAFF; DNA: TGTGCCAGCAGCTTAGGAATCGCGGGGCCTGAAGCTTTCTTT